Listed here are 24 T cell receptor beta chains from one sample, sequenced in a study of T-cell reconstitution after alpha-beta-depleted transplantation in children. Unique molecular identifiers were used to barcode this TCRbeta library. Each CDR3 protein is one row after TCRdb ran MiXCR on the PCR reads. Of a few hundred thousand distinct CDR3 sequences listed, 10% to 15% are singletons. Source: PBMCs, mostly from graft donor cells, taken 360 days after TCRalphabeta/CD19-depleted stem cell transplant. Every receptor here comes from a male patient aged 10 to 17 who had a stem cell transplant for acute myeloid leukemia, so the T cells may come from the graft donor.

This clonotype was detected only a few times. The gene calls are TRBV7-9 and TRBJ2-7; TRBD1 agrees at 8 bases. The V and J ends lost 4 bases and 5 bases, in that order; junction bases with no gene match: 7. The CDR3 runs 14 residues. The germline gives CDR1 SEHNR, CDR2 FQNEAQ (reference sequence). CDR3: CASSSRTGRNEQYF. Written as DNA, the CDR3 is TGTGCCAGCAGCTCCCGGACAGGGAGGAACGAGCAGTACTTC.

This clonotype was recorded at least ten times. The V gene is TRBV28, the J gene TRBJ2-7; D ambiguous. The CDR3 is made up of 15 amino acids. In germline, CDR1 is MDHEN, CDR2 SYDVKM. Trimming took 3 bases from V and 3 from J, leaving 15 bases between them. As DNA, the CDR3 is TGTGCCAGCAGTTTTCGAGGACCGAGAGGCTACGAGCAGTACTTC. It encodes CASSFRGPRGYEQYF.

This rearrangement joins TRBV28 to TRBJ2-5; 13 bases agree with TRBD2. V lost 2 bases, J lost 2 bases, and 8 bases stayed unmatched. This CDR3 spans 18 amino acids. Germline assignment: CDR1 MDHEN and CDR2 SYDVKM. Here the CDR3 DNA reads TGTGCCAGCAGTTTACAAGGGACTAGCGGGGCAGCTCAAGAGACCCAGTACTTC. It yields the protein CASSLQGTSGAAQETQYF.

V is TRBV12-3 or TRBV12-4 and J is TRBJ2-2; D gene ambiguous. This CDR3 comprises 15 residues. V lost 0 bases and J lost 5, with 10 bases in between. The CDR3 DNA follows: TGTGCCAGCAGTTTAGCTGGGGTAACGACCGGGGAGCTGTTTTTT. Translating gives CASSLAGVTTGELFF.

The chain joins TRBV20-1 to TRBJ2-5, with D possibly being TRBD2 (5 bases). The CDR3 spans 16 residues. Germline V gives CDR1 DFQATT, CDR2 SNEGSKA (reference sequence). V was trimmed by 1 base and J by 2 bases, leaving 17 bases between them. CDR3 region: CSARAAGIFVQETQYF. DNA for the CDR3: TGCAGTGCTAGAGCCGCCGGGATTTTCGTACAAGAGACCCAGTACTTC.

The chain carries TRBV7-4 and TRBJ2-1; D possibly matches TRBD1 or TRBD2 (6 bases each). This CDR3 spans 13 amino acids. CDR1 and CDR2 (germline): SGHVT, SQSDAQ. Between the trimmed V and J ends, which lost 1 base and 12 bases, there was a span of 13 bases. The chain's CDR3 is CASSLGLGGWQFF. In nucleotides, the CDR3 is TGTGCCAGCAGCTTAGGCCTAGGGGGGTGGCAGTTCTTC.

This clonotype was picked up many times. The genes are TRBV19 and TRBJ2-7; D uncertain. V lost 3 bases to trimming and J lost 0 bases, with 9 bases between them. This CDR3 is built from 14 residues. The germline V gene encodes CDR1 LNHDA and CDR2 SQIVND (reference sequence). The CDR3 DNA is TGTGCCAGTAGTATGAGAATTCCCTCCTACGAGCAGTACTTC. It is translated as CASSMRIPSYEQYF. The whole variable domain, filled in from reference TRBV19 and TRBJ2-7, reads DGGITQSPKYLFRKEGQNVTLSCEQNLNHDAMYWYRQDPGQGLRLIYYSQIVNDFQKGDIAEGYSVSREKKESFPLTVTSAQKNPTAFYLCASSMRIPSYEQYFGPGTRLTVT.

This clonotype appeared a few times. The chain joins TRBV7-9 to TRBJ2-7; 10 nucleotides line up with TRBD1. Germline V CDR1 and CDR2: SEHNR, FQNEAQ (reference sequence). V was pared by 0 bases and J by 2 bases, with 4 bases of the junction left unmatched. This CDR3 is built from 16 residues. This CDR3 reads CASSLAQGQGTYEQYF. DNA for the CDR3: TGTGCCAGCAGCTTAGCGCAGGGACAGGGGACCTACGAGCAGTACTTC.

This clonotype has a count of ten or more. This sequence joins TRBV12-3 or TRBV12-4 and TRBJ2-5; D gene unclear. With 2 bases removed from V and 5 bases from J, the gap between germline ends came to 9 bases. The CDR3 spans 13 residues. CDR3 sequence (DNA): TGTGCCAGCAGTTTATTGGCCGCGGAGACCCAGTACTTC. It yields the protein CASSLLAAETQYF.

This chain joins TRBV7-2 and TRBJ2-3, with TRBD2 matching over 8 bases. Germline-derived CDR1 and CDR2 are SGHTA and FQGNSA. The CDR3 covers 17 residues. With 0 bases clipped from V and 2 bases from J, the junction kept 7 bases outside the gene matches. Written as DNA, the CDR3 is TGTGCCAGCAGCTTAGCGGGAGCGGGAGTAAACACAGATACGCAGTATTTT. Encoded protein: CASSLAGAGVNTDTQYF. The full variable domain, in which reference TRBV7-2 and TRBJ2-3 provide the parts outside the CDR3, is GAGVSQSPSNKVTEKGKDVELRCDPISGHTALYWYRQSLGQGLEFLIYFQGNSAPDKSGLPSDRFSAERTGGSVSTLTIQRTQQEDSAVYLCASSLAGAGVNTDTQYFGPGTRLTVL.

In this sample, this clonotype turned up many times. The J gene is TRBJ2-1, the V gene TRBV12-3 or TRBV12-4, with 12 bases identical to TRBD2. V lost 3 bases, J lost 15 bases, and 9 bases stayed unmatched. The CDR3 consists of 14 residues. CDR3 in amino acids: CASSLFPGTSGPFF. CDR3 bases: TGTGCCAGCAGTTTGTTCCCCGGGACTAGCGGGCCGTTCTTC.

This clonotype was detected only a few times. This rearrangement joins TRBV29-1 to TRBJ2-7; possibly TRBD2 for D (6 bases). CDR3 length: 11 amino acids. In germline, CDR1 is SQVTM, CDR2 ANQGSEA. The germline V and J ends were trimmed by 7 bases and 6 bases, with 13 bases remaining between them. DNA for the CDR3: TGCAGCGCCCGCTACGGGGGCGAGCAGTACTTC. It yields the protein CSARYGGEQYF.

The table lists this clonotype with a few counts. This chain joins TRBV27 and TRBJ1-5; possible D gene TRBD1, 5 bases. Per germline, CDR1 MNHEY and CDR2 SMNVEV (reference sequence). The CDR3 has 16 amino acids. Trimming shortened V by 5 bases and J by 2 bases, and 16 bases separated the two germline ends. The CDR3 region has the DNA TGTGCCAGCAGTCTCAAATTAGGGGTGGGCAATCAGCCCCAGCATTTT. This translates into CASSLKLGVGNQPQHF.

V and J are TRBV28 and TRBJ2-7; D uncertain. The CDR3 is made up of 12 amino acids. V was cut by 3 bases and J by 6 bases, with 9 bases left in between. Germline values: CDR1 MDHEN, CDR2 SYDVKM. DNA for the CDR3: TGTGCCAGCAGTTTTTGGGTCGGCGAGCAGTACTTC. It codes for CASSFWVGEQYF.

V is TRBV4-3 and J is TRBJ2-1, with 7 bases matching TRBD2. Looked up from germline, CDR1 is LGHNA and CDR2 is YSLEER. The junction had 7 bases not matched to a gene; V was cut back by 0 bases and J by 5 bases. The CDR3 covers 16 residues. DNA for the CDR3: TGCGCCAGCAGCCAAGATTTGGCTAGCGGAGACAATGAGCAGTTCTTC. Protein: CASSQDLASGDNEQFF.

This clonotype was seen repeatedly, ten times or more. The rearrangement joins TRBV27 to TRBJ2-6; D remains unclear. Germline V lookup: CDR1 MNHEY, CDR2 SMNVEV (reference sequence). With 4 bases removed from V and 0 bases from J, the gap between germline ends came to 4 bases. CDR3 length: 14 amino acids. The CDR3 here is CASSSHSGANVLTF. For the CDR3, the DNA is TGTGCCAGCAGTTCCCACTCTGGGGCCAACGTCCTGACTTTC. Together with reference TRBV27 and TRBJ2-6, the CDR3 gives the full variable domain: EAQVTQNPRYLITVTGKKLTVTCSQNMNHEYMSWYRQDPGLGLRQIYYSMNVEVTDKGDVPEGYKVSRKEKRNFPLILESPSPNQTSLYFCASSSHSGANVLTFGAGSRLTVL.

This clonotype was counted between two and nine times. The gene calls are TRBV19 and TRBJ2-5, with a tentative D call TRBD2 (5 bases). Germline assignment: CDR1 LNHDA and CDR2 SQIVND (reference sequence). V lost 2 bases and J 5 bases, leaving 15 bases between the germline ends. The length of the CDR3 is 15 residues. CDR3 amino acids: CASSIRRSAIETQYF. In DNA form, the CDR3 reads TGTGCCAGTAGTATAAGGAGGTCCGCGATTGAGACCCAGTACTTC.

The DNA of the CDR3 is TGTGCCAGCAGGCCAGTTGAGAGGGCCTTCAATGAGCAGTTCTTC. It encodes CASRPVERAFNEQFF. V gene TRBV28 combines with J gene TRBJ2-1, with D tentatively TRBD2 (5 bases). Germline V gene lookup returns CDR1 MDHEN and CDR2 SYDVKM. The CDR3 consists of 15 residues. V lost 6 bases, J lost 6 bases, and 18 bases lay in between.

CDR3 loop: CSASDRGLLRYF. As DNA, the CDR3 is TGCAGTGCTTCAGACAGGGGGCTCCTTCGGTACTTC. V and J are TRBV20-1 and TRBJ2-7; 10 nucleotides align to TRBD1. This CDR3 is built from 12 residues. The trim removed 5 bases at V and 12 bases at J, leaving 10 bases unmatched. CDR1 is DFQATT and CDR2 is SNEGSKA in the germline V gene (reference sequence).

The chain is built from TRBV9 and TRBJ2-1; TRBD2 agrees at 8 bases. The germline V gene has CDR1 SGDLS and CDR2 YYNGEE. Trimming at V came to 4 bases and at J to 4 bases, leaving 10 bases not matched to a gene. This CDR3 has 16 amino acids. The CDR3 nucleotides read TGTGCCAGCAGCCCAATAGCGGGGTTGGGATACAATGAGCAGTTCTTC. It codes for CASSPIAGLGYNEQFF.

V is TRBV13 and J is TRBJ2-2, with D possibly TRBD2 on 5 matching bases. Deletions cut 5 bases from V and 1 base from J, with 14 bases between. Germline V CDR1 and CDR2: PRHDT, FYEKMQ (reference sequence). CDR3 length: 16 residues. The CDR3 DNA is TGTGCCAGCAGCCCTCGCGGGCAAAGGAACACCGGGGAGCTGTTTTTT. It specifies CASSPRGQRNTGELFF.

The CDR3: CSAQGQGPFYEQYF. The CDR3 DNA reads as TGCAGTGCCCAGGGACAGGGACCTTTCTACGAGCAGTACTTC. The chain has TRBV20-1 and TRBJ2-7; 9 bases map to TRBD1. Germline trimming cut 6 bases from V and 3 bases from J; bases unmatched to any gene: 9. CDR3 length equals 14 residues. Germline V lookup: CDR1 DFQATT, CDR2 SNEGSKA (reference sequence).

This clonotype was observed a handful of times. The rearrangement uses TRBV10-3 and TRBJ2-1; D may be TRBD1 (5 bases). The V gene's germline CDR1 is ENHRY and CDR2 SYGVKD. V lost 7 bases, J lost 0 bases, and 10 bases lay in between. The length of the CDR3 is 14 residues. The DNA for the CDR3 is TGTGCCATCAATGGGGCTAGCTCCTACAATGAGCAGTTCTTC. Protein sequence: CAINGASSYNEQFF.

The genes are TRBV7-9 and TRBJ1-1; D ambiguous. There are 14 residues in the CDR3. The V gene lost 3 bases and the J gene lost 5 bases, with 13 bases spanning the gap. Germline V gives CDR1 SEHNR, CDR2 FQNEAQ (reference sequence). Here the CDR3 DNA reads TGTGCCAGCAGCTTTGGGTGGGAGACGACTGAAGCTTTCTTT. This encodes CASSFGWETTEAFF. Combining the CDR3 with reference TRBV7-9 and TRBJ1-1 gives the whole variable domain DTGVSQNPRHKITKRGQNVTFRCDPISEHNRLYWYRQTLGQGPEFLTYFQNEAQLEKSRLLSDRFSAERPKGSFSTLEIQRTEQGDSAMYLCASSFGWETTEAFFGQGTRLTVV.